Included here is one TCR beta chain sequence, with context. Clones were sequenced by immunoSEQ multiplex PCR, and TCRdb holds only the in-frame ones, with some missing. The sample has some 74,000 clones; more than 70% are singletons. This entry belongs to a study of control samples from healthy donors and cancer patients. The V and J ends lost 7 bases and 1 base respectively, with 10 bases between them. This CDR3 comprises 13 residues. Per the germline V gene, CDR1 is SNHLY and CDR2 is FYNNEI. V usage is TRBV2 and J usage is TRBJ1-1; tentatively, D is TRBD1 (6 bases). Sequenced material: blood. The TCR originated in a woman between 45 and 65 years old in good health. CDR3 nucleotide sequence: TGTGCCAGCACCAGGGGCCGGAACACTGAAGCTTTCTTT. It specifies CASTRGRNTEAFF. Full variable domain (missing parts from reference TRBV2 and TRBJ1-1): EPEVTQTPSHQVTQMGQEVILRCVPISNHLYFYWYRQILGQKVEFLVSFYNNEISEKSEIFDDQFSVERPDGSNFTLKIRSTKLEDSAMYFCASTRGRNTEAFFGQGTRLTVV.